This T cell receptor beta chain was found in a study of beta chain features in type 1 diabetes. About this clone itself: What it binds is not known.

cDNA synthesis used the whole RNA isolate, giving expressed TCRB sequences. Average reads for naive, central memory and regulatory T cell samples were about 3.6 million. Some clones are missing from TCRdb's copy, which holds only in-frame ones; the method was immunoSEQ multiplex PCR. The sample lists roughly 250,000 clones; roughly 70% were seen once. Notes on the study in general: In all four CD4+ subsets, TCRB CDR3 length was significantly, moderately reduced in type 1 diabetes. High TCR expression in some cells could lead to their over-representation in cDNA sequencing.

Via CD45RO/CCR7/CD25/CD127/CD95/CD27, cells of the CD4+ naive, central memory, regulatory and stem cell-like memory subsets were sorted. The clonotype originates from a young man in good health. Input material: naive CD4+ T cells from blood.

The CDR3 region is CAWTGHHEAFF. In DNA form, the CDR3 reads TGTGCCTGGACAGGACACCATGAAGCTTTCTTT. The rearrangement uses TRBV30 and TRBJ1-1, with D possibly TRBD1 on 5 matching bases. Germline values: CDR1 GTSNPN, CDR2 SVGIG (reference sequence). The CDR3 length is 11 residues. V dropped 4 bases and J dropped 7 bases, with 10 bases sitting between them. The whole variable domain, remainder taken from reference TRBV30 and TRBJ1-1, is SQTIHQWPATLVQPVGSPLSLECTVEGTSNPNLYWYRQAAGRGLQLLFYSVGIGQISSEVPQNLSASRPQDRQFILSSKKLLLSDSGFYLCAWTGHHEAFFGQGTRLTVV.